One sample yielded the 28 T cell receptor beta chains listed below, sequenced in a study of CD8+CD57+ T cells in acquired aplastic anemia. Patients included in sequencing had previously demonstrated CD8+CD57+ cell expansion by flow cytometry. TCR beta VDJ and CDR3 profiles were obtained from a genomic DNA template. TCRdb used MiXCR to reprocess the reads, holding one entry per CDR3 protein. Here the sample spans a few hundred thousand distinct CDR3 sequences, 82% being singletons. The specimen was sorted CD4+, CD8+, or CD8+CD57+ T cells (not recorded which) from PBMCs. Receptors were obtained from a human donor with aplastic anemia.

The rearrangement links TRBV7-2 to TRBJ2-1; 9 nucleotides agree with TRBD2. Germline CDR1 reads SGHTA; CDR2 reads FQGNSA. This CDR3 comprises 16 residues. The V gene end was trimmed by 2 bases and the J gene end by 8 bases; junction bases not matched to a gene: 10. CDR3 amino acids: CASSLPRSGGSHEQFF. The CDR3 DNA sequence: TGTGCCAGCAGCTTACCGAGAAGCGGGGGGAGCCATGAGCAGTTCTTC.

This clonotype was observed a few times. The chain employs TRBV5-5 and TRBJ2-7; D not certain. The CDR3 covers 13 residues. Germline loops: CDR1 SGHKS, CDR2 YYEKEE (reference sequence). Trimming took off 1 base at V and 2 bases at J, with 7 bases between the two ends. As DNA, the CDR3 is TGTGCCAGCAGCTTGACAGCTACCTACGAGCAGTACGTC. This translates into CASSLTATYEQYV.

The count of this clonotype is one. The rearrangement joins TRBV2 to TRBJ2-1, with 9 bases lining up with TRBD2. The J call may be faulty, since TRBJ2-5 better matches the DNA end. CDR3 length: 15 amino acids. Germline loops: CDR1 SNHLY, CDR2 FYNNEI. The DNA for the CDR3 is TGTGCCAGCAGCGAATCTAGCGGGACAAAAGAGACCCAGTACTTC. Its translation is CASSESSGTKETQYF.

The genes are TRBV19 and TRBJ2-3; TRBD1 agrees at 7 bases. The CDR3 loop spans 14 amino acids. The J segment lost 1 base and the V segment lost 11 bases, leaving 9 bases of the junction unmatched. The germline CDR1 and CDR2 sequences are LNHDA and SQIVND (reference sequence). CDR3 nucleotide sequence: TGTGCCGTCACAGGGGCCGGGGGCACAGATACGCAGTATTTT. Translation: CAVTGAGGTDTQYF.

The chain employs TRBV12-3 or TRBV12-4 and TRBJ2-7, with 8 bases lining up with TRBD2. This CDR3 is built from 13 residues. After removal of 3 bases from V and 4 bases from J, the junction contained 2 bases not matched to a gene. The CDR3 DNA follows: TGTGCCAGCAGTTTTGGCGGGGGGTACGAGCAGTACTTC. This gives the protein CASSFGGGYEQYF.

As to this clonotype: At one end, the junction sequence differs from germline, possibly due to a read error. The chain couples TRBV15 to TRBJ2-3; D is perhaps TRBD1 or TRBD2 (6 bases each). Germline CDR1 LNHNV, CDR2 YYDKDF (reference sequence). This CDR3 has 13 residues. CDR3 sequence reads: CATGDGGPASEYF. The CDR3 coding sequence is TGTGCCACCGGGGACGGGGGCCCAGCCTCGGAGTATTTC.

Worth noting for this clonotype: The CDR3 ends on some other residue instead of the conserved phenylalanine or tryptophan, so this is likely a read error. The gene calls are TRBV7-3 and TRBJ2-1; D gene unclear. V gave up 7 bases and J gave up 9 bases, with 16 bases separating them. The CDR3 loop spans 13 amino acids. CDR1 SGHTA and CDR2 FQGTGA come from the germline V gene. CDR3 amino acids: CASTPGEHSEQFQ. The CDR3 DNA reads TGTGCCAGCACCCCGGGCGAGCATAGTGAGCAGTTCCAG.

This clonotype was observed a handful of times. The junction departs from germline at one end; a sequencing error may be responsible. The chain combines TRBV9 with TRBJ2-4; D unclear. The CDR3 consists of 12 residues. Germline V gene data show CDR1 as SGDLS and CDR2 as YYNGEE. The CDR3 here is CASSGGGDIQYF. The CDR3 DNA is TGTGCCAGCAGCGGAGGTGGAGATATTCAGTATTTC.

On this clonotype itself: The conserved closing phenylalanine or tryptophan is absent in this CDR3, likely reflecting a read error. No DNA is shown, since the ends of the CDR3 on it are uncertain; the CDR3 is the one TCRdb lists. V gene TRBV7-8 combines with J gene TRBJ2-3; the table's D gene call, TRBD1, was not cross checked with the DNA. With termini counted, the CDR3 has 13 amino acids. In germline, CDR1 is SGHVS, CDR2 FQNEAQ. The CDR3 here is CASSFHPAGTEYS.

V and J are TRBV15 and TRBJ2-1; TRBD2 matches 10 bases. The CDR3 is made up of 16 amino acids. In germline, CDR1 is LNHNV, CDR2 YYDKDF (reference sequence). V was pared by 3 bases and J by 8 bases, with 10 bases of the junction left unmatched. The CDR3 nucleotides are TGTGCCACCAGCAGTTCCCCGGGACTAGCGAAAGATGAGCAGTTCTTC. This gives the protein CATSSSPGLAKDEQFF.

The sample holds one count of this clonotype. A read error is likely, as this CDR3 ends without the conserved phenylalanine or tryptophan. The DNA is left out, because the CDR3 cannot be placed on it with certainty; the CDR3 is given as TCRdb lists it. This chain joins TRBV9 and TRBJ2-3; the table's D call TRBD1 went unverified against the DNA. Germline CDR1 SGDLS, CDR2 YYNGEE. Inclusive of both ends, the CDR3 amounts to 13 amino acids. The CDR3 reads CASGEGGEEPLFV.

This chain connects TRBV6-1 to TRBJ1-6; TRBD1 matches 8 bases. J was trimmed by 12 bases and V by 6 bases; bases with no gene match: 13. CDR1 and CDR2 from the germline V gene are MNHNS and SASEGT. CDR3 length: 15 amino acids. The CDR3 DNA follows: TGTGCCAGCAGCACCCGGACAGGGACATGGGAACCCCTCCACTTT. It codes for CASSTRTGTWEPLHF.

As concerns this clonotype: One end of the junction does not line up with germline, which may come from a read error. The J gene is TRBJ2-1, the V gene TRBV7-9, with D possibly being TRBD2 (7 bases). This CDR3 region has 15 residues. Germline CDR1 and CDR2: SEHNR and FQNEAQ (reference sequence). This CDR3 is CATSFDRRGGSEEFF. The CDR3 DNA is TGTGCCACCAGCTTTGATAGAAGGGGGGGGAGTGAGGAGTTCTTC.

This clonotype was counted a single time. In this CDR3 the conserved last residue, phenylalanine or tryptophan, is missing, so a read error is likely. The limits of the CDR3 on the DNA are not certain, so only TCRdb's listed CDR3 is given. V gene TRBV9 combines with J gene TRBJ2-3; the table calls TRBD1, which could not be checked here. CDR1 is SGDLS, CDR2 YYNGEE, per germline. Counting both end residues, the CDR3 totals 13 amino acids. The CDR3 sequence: CASSVFAGNTGDL.

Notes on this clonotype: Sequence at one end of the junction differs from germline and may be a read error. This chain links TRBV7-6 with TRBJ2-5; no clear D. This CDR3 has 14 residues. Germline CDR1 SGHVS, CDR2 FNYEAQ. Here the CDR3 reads CASSIAHGPETPHF. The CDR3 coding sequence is TGTGCCAGCAGCATAGCCCACGGGCCAGAGACCCCCCACTTC.

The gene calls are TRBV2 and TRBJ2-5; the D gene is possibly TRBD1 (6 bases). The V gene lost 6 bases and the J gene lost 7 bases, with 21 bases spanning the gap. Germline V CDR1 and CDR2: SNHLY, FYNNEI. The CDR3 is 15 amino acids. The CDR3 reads CASSLQGNWGATQYF. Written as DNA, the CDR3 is TGTGCCAGCAGCCTTCAGGGGAACTGGGGAGCGACCCAGTACTTC.

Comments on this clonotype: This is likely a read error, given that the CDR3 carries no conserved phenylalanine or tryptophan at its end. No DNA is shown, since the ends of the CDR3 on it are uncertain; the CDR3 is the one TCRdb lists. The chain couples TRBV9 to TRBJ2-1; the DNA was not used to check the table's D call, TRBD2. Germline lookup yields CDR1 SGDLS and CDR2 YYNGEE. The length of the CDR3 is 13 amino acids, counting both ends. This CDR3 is CASSPGTSGYNEL.

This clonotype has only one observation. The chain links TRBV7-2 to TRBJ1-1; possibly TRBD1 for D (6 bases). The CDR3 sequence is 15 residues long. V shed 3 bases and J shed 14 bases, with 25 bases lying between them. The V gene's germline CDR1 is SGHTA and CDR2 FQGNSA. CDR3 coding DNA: TGTGCCAGCAGCTTTCATCCAGCCGGGACAACTCATTCCTTCTTT. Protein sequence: CASSFHPAGTTHSFF.

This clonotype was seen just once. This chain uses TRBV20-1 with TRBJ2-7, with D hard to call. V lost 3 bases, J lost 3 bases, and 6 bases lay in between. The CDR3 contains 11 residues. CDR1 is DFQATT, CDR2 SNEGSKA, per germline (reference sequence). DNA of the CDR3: TGCAGTGCTAGCAAAAACTACGAGCAGTACTTC. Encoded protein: CSASKNYEQYF.

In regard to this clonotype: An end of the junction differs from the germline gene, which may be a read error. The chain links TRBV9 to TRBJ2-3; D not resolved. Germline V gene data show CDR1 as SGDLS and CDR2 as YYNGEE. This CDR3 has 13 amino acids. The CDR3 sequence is CASREGSTDTHYF. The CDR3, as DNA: TGTGCCAGCAGGGAAGGGTCAACAGATACGCATTATTTT.

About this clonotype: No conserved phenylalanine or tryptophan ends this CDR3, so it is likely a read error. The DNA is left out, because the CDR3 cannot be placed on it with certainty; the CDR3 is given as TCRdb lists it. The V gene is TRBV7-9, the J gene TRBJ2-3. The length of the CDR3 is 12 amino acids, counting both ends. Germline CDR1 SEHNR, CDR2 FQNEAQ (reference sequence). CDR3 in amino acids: CASSVGGDTRYY.

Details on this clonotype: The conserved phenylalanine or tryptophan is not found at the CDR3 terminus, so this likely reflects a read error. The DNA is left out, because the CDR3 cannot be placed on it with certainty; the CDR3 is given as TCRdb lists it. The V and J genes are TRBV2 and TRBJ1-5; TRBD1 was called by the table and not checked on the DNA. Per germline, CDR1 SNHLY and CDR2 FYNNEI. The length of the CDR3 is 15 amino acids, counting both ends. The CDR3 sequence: CASGVGGSRKQSFRL.

The CDR3 loop is CASSYSRGTGELFF. The CDR3 DNA sequence: TGTGCCAGCAGTTACTCACGGGGTACCGGGGAGCTGTTTTTT. V gene TRBV6-5 combines with J gene TRBJ2-2; D perhaps matches TRBD2 (5 bases). The CDR3 is made up of 14 amino acids. Germline CDR1 and CDR2: MNHEY and SVGAGI. Trimming removed 0 bases at V and 5 bases at J, with 7 bases between.

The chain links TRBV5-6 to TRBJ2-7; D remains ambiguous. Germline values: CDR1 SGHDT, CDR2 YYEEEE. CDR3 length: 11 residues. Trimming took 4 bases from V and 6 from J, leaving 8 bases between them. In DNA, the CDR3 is TGTGCCAGCAGCGATCTGGGCGAGCAGTACTTC. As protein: CASSDLGEQYF.

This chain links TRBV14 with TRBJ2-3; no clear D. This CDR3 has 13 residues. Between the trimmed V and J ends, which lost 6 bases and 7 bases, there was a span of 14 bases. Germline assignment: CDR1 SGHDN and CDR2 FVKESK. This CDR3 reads CASRDGGTNTQYF. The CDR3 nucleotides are TGTGCCAGCAGGGACGGCGGCACGAATACGCAGTATTTT.

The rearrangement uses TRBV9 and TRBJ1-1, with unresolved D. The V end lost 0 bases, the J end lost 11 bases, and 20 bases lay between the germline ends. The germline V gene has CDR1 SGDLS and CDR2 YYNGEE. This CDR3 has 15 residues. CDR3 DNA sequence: TGTGCCAGCAGCGTAGGGTCAGATACGCACTCTTTTGCTTTCTTT. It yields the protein CASSVGSDTHSFAFF.

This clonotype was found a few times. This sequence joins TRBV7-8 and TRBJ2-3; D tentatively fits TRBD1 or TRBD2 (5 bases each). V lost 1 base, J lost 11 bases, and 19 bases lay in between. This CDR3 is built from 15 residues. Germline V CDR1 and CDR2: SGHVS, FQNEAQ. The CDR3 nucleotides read TGTGCCAGCAGCTTAGGGGGACGGAGCACTGAGAAGCAGTATTTT. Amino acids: CASSLGGRSTEKQYF.

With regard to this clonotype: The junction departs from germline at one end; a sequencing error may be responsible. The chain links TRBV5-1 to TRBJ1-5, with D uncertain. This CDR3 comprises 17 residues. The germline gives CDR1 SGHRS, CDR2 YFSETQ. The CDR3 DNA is TGTGCCAGCAGCCCAGGACTAGCGGGAGTTAGCAATCAGCCCCAGCATTTT. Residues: CASSPGLAGVSNQPQHF.